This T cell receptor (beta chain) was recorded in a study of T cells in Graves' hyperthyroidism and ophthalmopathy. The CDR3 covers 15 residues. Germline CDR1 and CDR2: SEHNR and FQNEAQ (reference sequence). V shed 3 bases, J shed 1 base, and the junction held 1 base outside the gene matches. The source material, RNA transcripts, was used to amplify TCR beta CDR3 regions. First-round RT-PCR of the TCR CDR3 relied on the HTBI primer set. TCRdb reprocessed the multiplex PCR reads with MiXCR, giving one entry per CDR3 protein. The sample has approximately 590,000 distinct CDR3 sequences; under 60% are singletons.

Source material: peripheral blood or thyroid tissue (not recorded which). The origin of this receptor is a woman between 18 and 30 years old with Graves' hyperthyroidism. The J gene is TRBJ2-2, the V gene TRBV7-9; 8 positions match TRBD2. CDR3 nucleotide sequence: TGTGCCAGCAGCTTTCTAGCGGGGAACACCGGGGAGCTGTTTTTT. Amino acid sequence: CASSFLAGNTGELFF.